This T cell receptor beta chain was captured in a study of T cell responses to AZD1222 COVID-19 vaccine. Broader study findings: Spike-specific TCR repertoires showed rising breadth and depth after two AZD1222 doses. Unmutated variant regions reportedly attract nearly half of all spike-specific TCRs. The sample set comprised mostly white British donors with more females, and clonal diversity was possibly underestimated.

This table comes from immunoSEQ multiplex PCR, and its TCRdb copy is limited to in-frame clones, with some not included. Of tens of thousands of clones in the sample, approximately 90% were seen once. With respect to this clone: Its matching antigen is unknown.

This CDR3 is built from 13 residues. V lost 4 bases, J lost 1 base, and 3 bases stayed unmatched. Germline V gene lookup returns CDR1 GTSNPN and CDR2 SVGIG (reference sequence). This clonotype was sampled from an adult in good health. The sample in question was peripheral blood, obtained on day 0 of AZD1222 vaccination. This rearrangement joins TRBV30 to TRBJ1-1, with 7 bases fitting TRBD1. The CDR3 loop reads CAWNQGGNTEAFF. The CDR3 DNA reads TGTGCCTGGAACCAGGGGGGGAACACTGAAGCTTTCTTT.